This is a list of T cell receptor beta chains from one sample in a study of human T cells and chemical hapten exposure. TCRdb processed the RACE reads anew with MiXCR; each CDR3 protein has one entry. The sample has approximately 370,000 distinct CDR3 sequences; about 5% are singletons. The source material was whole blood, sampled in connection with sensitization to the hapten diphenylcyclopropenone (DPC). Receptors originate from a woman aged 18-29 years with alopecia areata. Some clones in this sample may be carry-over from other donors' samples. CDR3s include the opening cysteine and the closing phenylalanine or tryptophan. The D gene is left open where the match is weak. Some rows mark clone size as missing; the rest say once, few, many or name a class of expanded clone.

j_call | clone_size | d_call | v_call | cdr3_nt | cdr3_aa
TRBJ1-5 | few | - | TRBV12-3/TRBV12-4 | TGTGCCAGCAGTTCTTGGTTCCAGGGAAAAAGCAATCAGCCCCAGCATTTT | CASSSWFQGKSNQPQHF
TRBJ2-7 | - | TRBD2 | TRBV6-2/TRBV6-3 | TGTGCCAGCAGTGGACCGGGACTAGCGGGGGGGAAGTACGAGCAGTACTTC | CASSGPGLAGGKYEQYF
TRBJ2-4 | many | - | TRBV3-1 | TGTGCCAGCAGCCATTTGACAGCCAAAAACATTCAGTACTTC | CASSHLTAKNIQYF
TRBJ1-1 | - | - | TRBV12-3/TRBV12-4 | TGTGCCAGCAGTCTCCCCGGGGTCATGACTGAAGCTTTCTTT | CASSLPGVMTEAFF
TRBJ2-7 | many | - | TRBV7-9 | TGTGCCAGCAGCCGGACAGTCTACGAGCAGTACTTC | CASSRTVYEQYF
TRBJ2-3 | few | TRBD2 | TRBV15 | TGTGCCACCAGCAGAGAAGGGAGGGACACAGATACGCAGTATTTT | CATSREGRDTDTQYF
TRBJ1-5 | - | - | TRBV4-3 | TGCGCCAGCAGCCAAGGCCCAGCAGACGGGTATCAGCCCCAGCATTTT | CASSQGPADGYQPQHF
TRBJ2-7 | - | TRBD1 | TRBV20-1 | TGCAGTGCTAGAGATCCACGGACAGGGTTGGGGTACGAGCAGTACTTC | CSARDPRTGLGYEQYF
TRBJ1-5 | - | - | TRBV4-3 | TGCGCCAGCAGCCAGGATAGGACCCCCGATCAGCCCCAGCATTTT | CASSQDRTPDQPQHF
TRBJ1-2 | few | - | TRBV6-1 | TGTGCCAGCAGGAGGGAACCCTTCGACAGAGCTAGTACCTATGGCTACACCTTC | CASRREPFDRASTYGYTF
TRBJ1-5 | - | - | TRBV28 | TGTGCCAGCAGTTTTCTGGGTGACCCTAGCAATCAGCCCCAGCATTTT | CASSFLGDPSNQPQHF
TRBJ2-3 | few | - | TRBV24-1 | TGTGCCACCAGTGCGTCTAGCTGGGCAGATACGCAGTATTTT | CATSASSWADTQYF
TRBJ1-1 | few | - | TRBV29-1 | TGCAACGCAATTCGTGGCACTGAAGCTTTCTTT | CNAIRGTEAFF
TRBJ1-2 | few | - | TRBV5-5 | TGTGCCAGCAGCTTATCGGCCAGCCCGCCTAACTATGGCTACACCTTC | CASSLSASPPNYGYTF
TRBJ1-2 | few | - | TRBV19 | TGTGCCAGTACTCCAAATCGGCGGACAAAAGGCTATGGCTACACCTTC | CASTPNRRTKGYGYTF
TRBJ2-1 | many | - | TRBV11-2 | TGTGCCAGCAGCTATGGAGGGGTAATAGAGGATGAGCAGTTCTTC | CASSYGGVIEDEQFF
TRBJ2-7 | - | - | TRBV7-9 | TGTGCCAGCAGCTTAGGAAGGGTCGTACCCTACGAGCAGTACTTC | CASSLGRVVPYEQYF
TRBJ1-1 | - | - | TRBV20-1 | TGCAGTGCTAGACATGGATTGGGCACTGAAGCTTTCTTT | CSARHGLGTEAFF
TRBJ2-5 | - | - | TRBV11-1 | TGTGCCAGCAGCTTACCGGTAGAAGAGACCCAGTACTTC | CASSLPVEETQYF
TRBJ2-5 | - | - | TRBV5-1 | TGCGCCAGCAGCTTGGGCTTTCAGGAAGACCAAGAGACCCAGTACTTC | CASSLGFQEDQETQYF
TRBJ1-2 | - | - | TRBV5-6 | TGTGCCAGCAGCTTGGTGCCGGTCGCTAACTATGGCTACACCTTC | CASSLVPVANYGYTF
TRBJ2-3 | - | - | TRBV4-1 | TGCGCCAGCAGCCAAGGCGTCAGCGGACCCACAGATACGCAGTATTTT | CASSQGVSGPTDTQYF
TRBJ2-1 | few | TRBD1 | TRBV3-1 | TGTGCCAGCAGCCAAGCGACAGGGGGGAGGTTCTTC | CASSQATGGRFF
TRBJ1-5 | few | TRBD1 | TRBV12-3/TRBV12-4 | TGTGCCAGCAGTTTTGGTTCGACAGGGAGCAATCAGCCCCAGCATTTT | CASSFGSTGSNQPQHF
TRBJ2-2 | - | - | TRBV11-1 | TGTGCCAGCACCGGACACTTGAACACCGGGGAGCTGTTTTTT | CASTGHLNTGELFF
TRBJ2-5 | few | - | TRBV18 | TGTGCCAGCTCACCCCGAAACCCTCGACAGTCTTCCACGGCCCAGTACTTC | CASSPRNPRQSSTAQYF
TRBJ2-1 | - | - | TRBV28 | TGTGCCAGCAATCCAGGGTACTACAATGAGCAGTTCTTC | CASNPGYYNEQFF
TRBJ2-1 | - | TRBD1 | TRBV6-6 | TGTGCCAGCCGACATGATGGGACAGGGAGGAATGAGCAGTTCTTC | CASRHDGTGRNEQFF
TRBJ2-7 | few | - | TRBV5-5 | TGTGCCAGCAGCACGGCGACTCAACGGTCCTACGAGCAGTACTTC | CASSTATQRSYEQYF
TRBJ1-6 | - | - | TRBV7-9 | TGTGCCAGCAGCAACCGGGAAAATAATTCACCCCTCCACTTT | CASSNRENNSPLHF
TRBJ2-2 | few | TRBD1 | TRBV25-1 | TGTGCCAGCAGCGAGCTGTCGGACAGGGTCCCCGGGGAGCTGTTTTTT | CASSELSDRVPGELFF
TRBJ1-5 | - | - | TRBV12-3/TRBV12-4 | TGTGCCAGCAGTTTACAGAATAGCAATCAGCCCCAGCATTTT | CASSLQNSNQPQHF
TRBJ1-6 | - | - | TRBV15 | TGTGCCACCAGCAGAGACTCTGATAATTCACCCCTCCACTTT | CATSRDSDNSPLHF
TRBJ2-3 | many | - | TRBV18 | TGTGCCAGCTCACCGGGACCGGGGGCGGCCACAGATACGCAGTATTTT | CASSPGPGAATDTQYF
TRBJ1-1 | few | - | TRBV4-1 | TGCGCCAGCAGCCAGGGGCAAGGGTGGGGACAAAAAATTGAAGCTTTCTTT | CASSQGQGWGQKIEAFF
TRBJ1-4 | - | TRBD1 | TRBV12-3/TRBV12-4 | TGTGCCAGCACCTGGGGGACAGGGGGTGTCGGGGAAAAACTGTTTTTT | CASTWGTGGVGEKLFF
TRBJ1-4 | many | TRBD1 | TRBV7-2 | TGTGCCAGCAGCTTGACCGGGACAGGGTTTTCAAGTGAAAAACTGTTTTTT | CASSLTGTGFSSEKLFF
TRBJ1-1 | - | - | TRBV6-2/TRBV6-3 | TGTGCCAGCAGTTACTCGAGCTACAGCTCTGAAGCTTTCTTT | CASSYSSYSSEAFF
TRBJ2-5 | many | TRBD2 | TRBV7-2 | TGTGCCAGCAGCTTGAACGCGGGGGGAGAGACCCAGTACTTC | CASSLNAGGETQYF
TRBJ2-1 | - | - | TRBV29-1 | TGCAGCGTTGAATCACTTAGCTCCTACAATGAGCAGTTCTTC | CSVESLSSYNEQFF
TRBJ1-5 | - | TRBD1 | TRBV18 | TGTGCCAGCTCCCAAGGGACAGGGTATCAGCCCCAGCATTTT | CASSQGTGYQPQHF
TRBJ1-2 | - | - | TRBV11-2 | TGTGCCAGCAGGGCCGGCGGCTACACCTTC | CASRAGGYTF
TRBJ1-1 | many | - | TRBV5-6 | TGTGCCAGCGAAGGGGCTGAAGCTTTCTTT | CASEGAEAFF
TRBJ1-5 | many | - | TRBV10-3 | TGTGCCATCAGTGATTACCAGGGTGAGCCCCAGCATTTT | CAISDYQGEPQHF
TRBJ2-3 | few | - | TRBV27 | TGTGCCAGCAGTTTATGGCGCGGAGATACGCAGTATTTT | CASSLWRGDTQYF